What follows are 17 T cell receptor beta chains derived from one specimen sequenced in a study of CD8+ T cells in alopecia areata. Sequencing relied on a cDNA template that was reverse transcribed from extracted RNA. Assay used: immunoSEQ multiplex PCR; TCRdb lists only in-frame clones, some missing. Counted here are approximately 160,000 clones, approximately 60% occurring once; the ten biggest clones make up approximately 15%. The sample's treatment: oral pan-JAK inhibitor, 5-10 mg twice daily. The sample consisted of CD4+ T cells sorted from blood, taken at week 24, from a patient treated with tofacitinib. The receptors were gathered from a human donor with alopecia areata.

The chain has TRBV9 and TRBJ1-2; 7 nucleotides agree with TRBD1. V lost 4 bases and J lost 8; bases outside the gene matches: 11. CDR3 length: 14 amino acids. Germline loops: CDR1 SGDLS, CDR2 YYNGEE. Here the CDR3 reads CASSLMIDRDGYTF. CDR3 nucleotides: TGTGCCAGCAGCCTCATGATAGACAGGGACGGCTACACCTTC.

This clone was seen a handful of times. V usage is TRBV29-1 and J usage is TRBJ2-1; D remains ambiguous. The ends were cut back, 7 bases at V and 7 bases at J, with 14 bases in the middle. The CDR3 has 12 residues. Germline V lookup: CDR1 SQVTM, CDR2 ANQGSEA. The CDR3 protein is CSGGSPGNEQFF. In DNA form, the CDR3 reads TGCAGCGGCGGCTCGCCCGGTAATGAGCAGTTCTTC.

The chain joins TRBV7-2 to TRBJ2-3; D remains unclear. The CDR3 extends over 15 amino acids. Germline V gene lookup returns CDR1 SGHTA and CDR2 FQGNSA. Trimming cost V 4 bases and J 3 bases, with 14 bases left between them. CDR3 sequence (DNA): TGTGCCAGCAGCTCACTTCCCTCGATGACAGATACGCAGTATTTT. It is translated as CASSSLPSMTDTQYF. Together with reference TRBV7-2 and TRBJ2-3, the CDR3 gives the full variable domain: GAGVSQSPSNKVTEKGKDVELRCDPISGHTALYWYRQSLGQGLEFLIYFQGNSAPDKSGLPSDRFSAERTGGSVSTLTIQRTQQEDSAVYLCASSSLPSMTDTQYFGPGTRLTVL.

This clone has only a few counts. This sequence joins TRBV21-1 and TRBJ2-7; the table's D call of TRBD2 was not tested on the DNA. TRBV21-1 counts as a pseudogene. This CDR3 contains 16 residues. CDR3 amino acids: CASSKVSRRSSYEQYF. CDR3 DNA sequence: TGTGCCAGCAGCAAAGTTAGCAGAAGGAGCTCCTACGAGCAGTACTTC.

V usage is TRBV11-2 and J usage is TRBJ2-4, with 8 bases fitting TRBD1. The CDR3 runs 12 residues. Per the germline V gene, CDR1 is SGHAT and CDR2 is FQNNGV. With 5 bases clipped from V and 13 bases from J, the junction kept 7 bases outside the gene matches. The CDR3 coding sequence is TGTGCCAGCAGCGGTCGACAGGGGAGCCAGTACTTC. This translates into CASSGRQGSQYF.

This clone has just a few counts. The V gene is TRBV7-9, the J gene TRBJ2-5; D tentatively reads TRBD1 or TRBD2 (5 bases each). The CDR3 spans 14 residues. Germline lookup yields CDR1 SEHNR and CDR2 FQNEAQ (reference sequence). Trimming took off 6 bases at V and 4 bases at J, with 15 bases between the two ends. This chain's CDR3 is CASSVGRSRETQYF. The CDR3 bases are TGTGCCAGCAGTGTGGGACGGAGCAGAGAGACCCAGTACTTC.

The chain combines TRBV5-1 with TRBJ2-6; 7 bases agree with TRBD1. The J segment lost 0 bases and the V segment lost 7 bases, leaving 4 bases of the junction unmatched. There are 15 residues in the CDR3. Germline CDR1 SGHRS, CDR2 YFSETQ. This chain's CDR3 is CASETGSSGANVLTF. In DNA, the CDR3 is TGCGCCAGCGAGACAGGGAGCTCTGGGGCCAACGTCCTGACTTTC.

The V and J genes are TRBV4-1 and TRBJ1-5; possibly TRBD1 for D (5 bases). Per germline, CDR1 MGHRA and CDR2 YSYEKL. The V end lost 1 base, the J end lost 7 bases, and 11 bases lay between the germline ends. This CDR3 is 14 amino acids long. CDR3 in DNA: TGCGCCAGCAGCCAAGGGTCCAGGGAGCAGCCCCAGCATTTT. Translating it yields CASSQGSREQPQHF.

This chain links TRBV4-1 with TRBJ2-5; 9 bases match TRBD1. CDR3 length: 15 amino acids. Germline V CDR1 and CDR2: MGHRA, YSYEKL. V lost 2 bases, J lost 5 bases, and 6 bases stayed unmatched. CDR3 in amino acids: CASSQLGQGSETQYF. The CDR3 bases are TGCGCCAGCAGCCAACTGGGACAGGGATCCGAGACCCAGTACTTC.

This chain connects TRBV5-1 to TRBJ2-5, with 8 bases aligning to TRBD2. This CDR3 region has 14 residues. CDR1 SGHRS and CDR2 YFSETQ come from the germline V gene. J was trimmed by 4 bases and V by 4 bases; bases with no gene match: 6. CDR3 loop: CASSNGGAGETQYF. The CDR3 DNA follows: TGCGCCAGCAGCAACGGGGGGGCAGGAGAGACCCAGTACTTC.

This clone was observed at least ten times. The chain carries TRBV7-3 and TRBJ1-2; the D is unclear. The CDR3 consists of 13 residues. V lost 0 bases to trimming and J lost 2 bases, with 4 bases between them. Per germline, CDR1 SGHTA and CDR2 FQGTGA. The CDR3 DNA is TGTGCCAGCAGCTTAACGGCCAACTATGGCTACACCTTC. Translating gives CASSLTANYGYTF.

The rearrangement joins TRBV29-1 to TRBJ1-6; D ambiguous. The V gene's germline CDR1 is SQVTM and CDR2 ANQGSEA. V shed 4 bases and J shed 6 bases, with 13 bases lying between them. The CDR3 spans 14 residues. The CDR3: CSVAMGGINSPLHF. CDR3 coding DNA: TGCAGCGTTGCCATGGGCGGAATTAATTCACCCCTCCACTTT.

This clone was observed once. The rearrangement joins TRBV29-1 to TRBJ2-3, with a possible D match to TRBD1 (6 bases). The CDR3 length is 18 residues. The V gene lost 1 base and the J gene lost 1 base, with 21 bases spanning the gap. Germline loops: CDR1 SQVTM, CDR2 ANQGSEA. The CDR3 region has the DNA TGCAGCGTTGAAGGGAATACGGTTGGGCCAGGGGGCACAGATACGCAGTATTTT. Translation gives CSVEGNTVGPGGTDTQYF.

The V call is TRBV6-1, the J call TRBJ1-1, with 7 nucleotides matching TRBD1. The V segment lost 5 bases and the J segment 5 bases; nucleotides outside the gene matches: 11. Germline-derived CDR1 and CDR2 are MNHNS and SASEGT. This CDR3 is 15 amino acids long. The CDR3 nucleotides read TGTGCCAGCAGTCCAACATACAGGGGTGGGACTGAAGCTTTCTTT. Protein sequence: CASSPTYRGGTEAFF.

This clone has more than one count but fewer than ten. The genes are TRBV4-1 and TRBJ2-5; no clear D. There are 14 residues in the CDR3. Between the trimmed V and J ends, which lost 0 bases and 7 bases, there was a span of 12 bases. Germline V gene lookup returns CDR1 MGHRA and CDR2 YSYEKL. The CDR3 loop reads CASSQDPNSGTQYF. The CDR3 nucleotides read TGCGCCAGCAGCCAAGACCCGAACTCCGGGACCCAGTACTTC.

The gene calls are TRBV30 and TRBJ1-2; the D is unclear. V was clipped by 1 base and J by 8 bases, with 17 bases between them. The CDR3 is made up of 14 amino acids. Germline CDR1 and CDR2: GTSNPN and SVGIG (reference sequence). The CDR3 bases are TGTGCCTGGAGTGACCCGGCCTATTTGAAGGGCTACACCTTC. Translation gives CAWSDPAYLKGYTF.

The table lists this clone with a few counts. The rearrangement joins TRBV19 to TRBJ1-1; D is uncertain. The V and J ends lost 9 bases and 0 bases respectively, with 5 bases between them. Germline assignment: CDR1 LNHDA and CDR2 SQIVND (reference sequence). This CDR3 contains 11 residues. DNA for the CDR3: TGTGCCAGCCAGATGAACACTGAAGCTTTCTTT. It encodes CASQMNTEAFF. Using reference TRBV19 and TRBJ1-1 for the parts outside the CDR3, the full variable domain is DGGITQSPKYLFRKEGQNVTLSCEQNLNHDAMYWYRQDPGQGLRLIYYSQIVNDFQKGDIAEGYSVSREKKESFPLTVTSAQKNPTAFYLCASQMNTEAFFGQGTRLTVV.